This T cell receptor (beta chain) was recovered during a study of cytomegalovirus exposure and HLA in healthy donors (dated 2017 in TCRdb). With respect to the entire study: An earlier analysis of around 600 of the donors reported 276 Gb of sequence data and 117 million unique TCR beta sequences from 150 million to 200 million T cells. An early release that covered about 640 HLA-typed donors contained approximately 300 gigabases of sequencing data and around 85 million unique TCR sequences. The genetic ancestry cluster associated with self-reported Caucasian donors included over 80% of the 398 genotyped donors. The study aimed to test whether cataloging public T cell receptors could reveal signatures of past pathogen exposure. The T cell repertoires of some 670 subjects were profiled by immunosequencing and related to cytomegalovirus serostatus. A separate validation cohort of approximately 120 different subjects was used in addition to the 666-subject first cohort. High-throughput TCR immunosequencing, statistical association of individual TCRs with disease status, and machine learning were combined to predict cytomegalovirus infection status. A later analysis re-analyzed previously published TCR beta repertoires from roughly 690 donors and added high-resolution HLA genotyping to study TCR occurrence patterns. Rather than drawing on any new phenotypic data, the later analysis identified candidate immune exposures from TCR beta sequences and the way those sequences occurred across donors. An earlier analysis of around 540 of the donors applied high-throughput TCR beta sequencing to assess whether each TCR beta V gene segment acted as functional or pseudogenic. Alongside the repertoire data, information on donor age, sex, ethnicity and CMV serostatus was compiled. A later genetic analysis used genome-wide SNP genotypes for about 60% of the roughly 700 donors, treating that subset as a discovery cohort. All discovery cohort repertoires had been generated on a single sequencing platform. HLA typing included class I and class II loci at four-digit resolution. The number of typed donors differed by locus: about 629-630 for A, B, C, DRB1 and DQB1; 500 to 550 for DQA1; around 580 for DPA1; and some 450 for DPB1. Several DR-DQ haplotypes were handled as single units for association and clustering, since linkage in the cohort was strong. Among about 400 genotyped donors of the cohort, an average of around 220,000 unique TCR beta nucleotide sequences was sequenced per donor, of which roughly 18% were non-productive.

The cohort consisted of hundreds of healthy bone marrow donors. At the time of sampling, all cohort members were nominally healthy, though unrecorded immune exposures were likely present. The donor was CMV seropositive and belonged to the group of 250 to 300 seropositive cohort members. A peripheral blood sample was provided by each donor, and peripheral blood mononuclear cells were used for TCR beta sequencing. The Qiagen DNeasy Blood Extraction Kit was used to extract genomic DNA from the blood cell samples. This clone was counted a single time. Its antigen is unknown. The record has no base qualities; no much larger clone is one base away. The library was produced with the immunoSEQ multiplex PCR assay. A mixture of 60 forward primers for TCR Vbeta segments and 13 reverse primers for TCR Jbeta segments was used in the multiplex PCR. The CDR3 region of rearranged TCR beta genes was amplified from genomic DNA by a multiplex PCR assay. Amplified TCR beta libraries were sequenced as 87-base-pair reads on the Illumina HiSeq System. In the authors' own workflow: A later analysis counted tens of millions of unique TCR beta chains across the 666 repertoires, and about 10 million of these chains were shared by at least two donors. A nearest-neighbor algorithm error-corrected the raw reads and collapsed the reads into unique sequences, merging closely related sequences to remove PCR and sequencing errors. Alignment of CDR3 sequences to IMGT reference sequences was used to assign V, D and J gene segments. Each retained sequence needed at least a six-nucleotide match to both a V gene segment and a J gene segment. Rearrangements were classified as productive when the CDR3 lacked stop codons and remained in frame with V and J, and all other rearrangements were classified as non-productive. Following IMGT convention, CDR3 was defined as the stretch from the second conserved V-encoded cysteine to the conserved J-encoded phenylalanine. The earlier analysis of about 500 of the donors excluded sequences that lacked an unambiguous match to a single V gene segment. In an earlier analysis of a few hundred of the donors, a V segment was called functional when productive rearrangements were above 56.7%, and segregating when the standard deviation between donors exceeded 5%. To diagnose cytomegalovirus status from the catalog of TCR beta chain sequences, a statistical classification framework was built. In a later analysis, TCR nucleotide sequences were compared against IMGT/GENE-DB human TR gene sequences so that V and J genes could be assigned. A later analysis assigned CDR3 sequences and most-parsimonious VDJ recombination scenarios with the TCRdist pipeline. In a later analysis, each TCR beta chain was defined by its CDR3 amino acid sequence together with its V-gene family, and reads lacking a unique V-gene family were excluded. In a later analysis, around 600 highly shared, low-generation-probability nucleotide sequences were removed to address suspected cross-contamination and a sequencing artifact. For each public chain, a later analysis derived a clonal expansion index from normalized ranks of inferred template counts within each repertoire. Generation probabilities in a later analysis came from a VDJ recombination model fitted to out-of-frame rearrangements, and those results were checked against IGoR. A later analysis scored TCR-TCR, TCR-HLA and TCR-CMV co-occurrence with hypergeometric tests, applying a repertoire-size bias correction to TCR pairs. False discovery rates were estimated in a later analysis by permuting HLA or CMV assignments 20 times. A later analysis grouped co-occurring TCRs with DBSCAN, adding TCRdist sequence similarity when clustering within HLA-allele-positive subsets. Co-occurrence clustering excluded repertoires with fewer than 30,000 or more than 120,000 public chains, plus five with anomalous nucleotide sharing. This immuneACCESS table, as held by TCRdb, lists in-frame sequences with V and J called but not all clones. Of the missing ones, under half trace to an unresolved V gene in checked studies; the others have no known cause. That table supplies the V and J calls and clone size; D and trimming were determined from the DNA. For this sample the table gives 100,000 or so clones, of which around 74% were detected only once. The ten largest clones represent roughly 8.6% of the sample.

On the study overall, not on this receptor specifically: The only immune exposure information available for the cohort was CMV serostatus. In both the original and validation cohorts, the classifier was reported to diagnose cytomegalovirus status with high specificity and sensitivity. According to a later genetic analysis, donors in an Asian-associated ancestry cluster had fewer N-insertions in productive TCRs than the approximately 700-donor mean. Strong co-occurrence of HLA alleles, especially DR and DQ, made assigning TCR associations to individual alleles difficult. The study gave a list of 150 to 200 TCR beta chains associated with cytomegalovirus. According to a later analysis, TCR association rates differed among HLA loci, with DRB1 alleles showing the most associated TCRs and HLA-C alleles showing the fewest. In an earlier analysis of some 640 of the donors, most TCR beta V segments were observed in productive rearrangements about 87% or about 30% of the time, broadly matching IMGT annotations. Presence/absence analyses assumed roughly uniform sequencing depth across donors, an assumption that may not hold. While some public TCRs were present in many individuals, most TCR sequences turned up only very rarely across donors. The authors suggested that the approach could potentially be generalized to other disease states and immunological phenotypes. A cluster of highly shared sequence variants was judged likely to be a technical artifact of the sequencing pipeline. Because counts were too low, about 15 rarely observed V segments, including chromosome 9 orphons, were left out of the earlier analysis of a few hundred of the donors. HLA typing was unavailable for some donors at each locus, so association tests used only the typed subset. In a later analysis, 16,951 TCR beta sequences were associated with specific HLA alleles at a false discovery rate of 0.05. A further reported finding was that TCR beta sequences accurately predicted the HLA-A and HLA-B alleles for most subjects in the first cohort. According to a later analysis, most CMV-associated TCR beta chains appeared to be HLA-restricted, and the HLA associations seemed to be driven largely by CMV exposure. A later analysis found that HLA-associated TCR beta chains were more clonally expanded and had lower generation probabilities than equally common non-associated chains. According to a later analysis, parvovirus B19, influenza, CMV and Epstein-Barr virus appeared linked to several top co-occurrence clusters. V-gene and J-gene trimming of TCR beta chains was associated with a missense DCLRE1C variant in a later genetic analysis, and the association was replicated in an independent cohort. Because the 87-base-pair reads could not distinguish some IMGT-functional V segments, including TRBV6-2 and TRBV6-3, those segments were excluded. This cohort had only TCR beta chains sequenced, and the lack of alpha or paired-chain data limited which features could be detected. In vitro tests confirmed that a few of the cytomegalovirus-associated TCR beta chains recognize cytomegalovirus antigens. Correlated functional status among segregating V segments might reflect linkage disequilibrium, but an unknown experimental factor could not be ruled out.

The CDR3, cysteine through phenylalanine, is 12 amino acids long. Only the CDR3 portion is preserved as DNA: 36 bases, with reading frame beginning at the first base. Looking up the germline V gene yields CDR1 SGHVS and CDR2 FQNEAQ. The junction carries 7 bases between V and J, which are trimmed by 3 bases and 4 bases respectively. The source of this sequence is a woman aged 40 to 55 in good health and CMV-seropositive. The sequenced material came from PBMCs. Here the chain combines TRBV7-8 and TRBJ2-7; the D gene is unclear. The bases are TGTGCCAGCAGCTTTTGGGCTTACGAGCAGTACTTC. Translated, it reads CASSFWAYEQYF. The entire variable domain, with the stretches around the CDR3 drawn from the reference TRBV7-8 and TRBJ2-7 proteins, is GAGVSQSPRYKVAKRGQDVALRCDPISGHVSLFWYQQALGQGPEFLTYFQNEAQLDKSGLPSDRFFAERPEGSVSTLKIQRTQQEDSAVYLCASSFWAYEQYFGPGTRLTVT.